Listed here are 28 T cell receptor beta chains from one sample, sequenced in a study of blood T cell repertoires in COVID-19. Produced via immunoSEQ multiplex PCR; TCRdb's table is partial and in-frame only. Of tens of thousands of clones in the sample, around 87% were seen once. The sequencing sample was made of peripheral blood. All receptors come from a human donor with acute or convalescent COVID-19. The donor label of this sample is uncertain.

The chain is built from TRBV7-2 and TRBJ2-6, with D possibly TRBD2 on 5 matching bases. V lost 2 bases, J lost 0 bases, and 8 bases lay in between. Per the germline V gene, CDR1 is SGHTA and CDR2 is FQGNSA. This CDR3 is 16 amino acids long. CDR3 nucleotides: TGTGCCAGCAGCTTATACGGACTCTCTGGGGCCAACGTCCTGACTTTC. This sequence encodes CASSLYGLSGANVLTF.

CDR3 sequence: CASSLVGGADTEAFF. The CDR3 bases are TGTGCCAGCAGCTTGGTGGGGGGGGCCGACACTGAAGCTTTCTTT. V is TRBV7-2 and J is TRBJ1-1; TRBD1 might be the D (6 bases). The V end was cut by 3 bases, the J end by 3 bases, with 14 bases between. CDR3 length equals 15 residues. CDR1 is SGHTA, CDR2 FQGNSA, per germline.

The rearrangement joins TRBV9 to TRBJ2-7; TRBD2 matches at 8 bases. The CDR3 totals 16 residues. Germline lookup yields CDR1 SGDLS and CDR2 YYNGEE. Trimming cost V 0 bases and J 4 bases; bases outside gene matches: 9. The CDR3 DNA reads TGTGCCAGCAGCGTAGGGGCGGGGGGCTTCCTTTACGAGCAGTACTTC. Protein: CASSVGAGGFLYEQYF.

The rearrangement joins TRBV11-3 to TRBJ2-1; unclear D gene. Germline CDR1 is SGHNT and CDR2 is YENEEA. V was trimmed by 5 bases and J by 3 bases, leaving 8 bases between them. The CDR3 length is 13 residues. CDR3 residues: CASSHSDYNEQFF. The CDR3 DNA reads TGTGCCAGCAGCCACAGTGACTACAATGAGCAGTTCTTC.

The chain carries TRBV6-5 and TRBJ1-4, with a weak D call TRBD1 (5 bases). CDR1 is MNHEY and CDR2 is SVGAGI in the germline V gene. The CDR3 is 14 residues long. Deletions cut 10 bases from V and 6 bases from J, with 18 bases between. The CDR3 DNA reads as TGTGCCACTTACCGGGGGGGAACGGATGAAAAACTGTTTTTT. This encodes CATYRGGTDEKLFF.

CDR3 loop: CASRTEYQGDTEAFF. Written as DNA, the CDR3 is TGTGCCAGCAGAACTGAATATCAGGGGGACACTGAAGCTTTCTTT. This rearrangement joins TRBV6-5 to TRBJ1-1, with TRBD1 matching 7 bases. J lost 3 bases, V lost 6 bases, and 10 bases had no gene match. The CDR3 loop spans 15 amino acids. From germline, CDR1 is MNHEY and CDR2 SVGAGI.

This clone has just one count. This chain connects TRBV7-2 to TRBJ1-5; D not certain. Trimming cost V 0 bases and J 2 bases, with 11 bases left between them. The CDR3 consists of 16 residues. The germline CDR1 and CDR2 sequences are SGHTA and FQGNSA. CDR3 nucleotides: TGTGCCAGCAGCTTAGCAGTTGAGGCAGGCAATCAGCCCCAGCATTTT. Amino acid sequence: CASSLAVEAGNQPQHF.

The chain joins TRBV27 to TRBJ2-3; D may be TRBD2 (7 bases). Trimming took 4 bases from V and 4 from J, leaving 15 bases between them. Looked up from germline, CDR1 is MNHEY and CDR2 is SMNVEV (reference sequence). The CDR3 totals 15 residues. The CDR3 protein is CASSSLGGPADTQYF. For the CDR3, the DNA is TGTGCCAGCAGTTCCTTGGGGGGGCCCGCAGATACGCAGTATTTT.

The CDR3 region has the DNA TGTGCCAGTAGTATTGTACGGGGGGGCACTGAAGCTTTCTTT. This codes for CASSIVRGGTEAFF. The chain couples TRBV19 to TRBJ1-1; D perhaps matches TRBD1 (5 bases). The CDR3 runs 14 residues. Per the germline V gene, CDR1 is LNHDA and CDR2 is SQIVND (reference sequence). Trimming cost V 3 bases and J 4 bases, with 12 bases left between them.

The rearrangement joins TRBV4-3 to TRBJ2-1; TRBD2 agrees at 10 bases. The CDR3 totals 18 residues. With 3 bases clipped from V and 4 bases from J, the junction kept 12 bases outside the gene matches. Germline V gene data show CDR1 as LGHNA and CDR2 as YSLEER. The chain's CDR3 is CASSQSAGGPGRYNEQFF. CDR3 in DNA: TGCGCCAGCAGCCAGTCAGCGGGGGGGCCAGGAAGGTACAATGAGCAGTTCTTC.

About this clone: Mismatch with germline at one junction end may stem from a read error. The chain combines TRBV4-2 with TRBJ1-4, with D possibly being TRBD1 (5 bases). The germline gives CDR1 LGHNA, CDR2 YNFKEQ. The CDR3 length is 12 residues. CDR3 region: CASSRTRQTSVF. CDR3 coding DNA: TGTGCCAGCAGCCGTACTCGACAGACTTCGGTTTTT.

This chain links TRBV5-6 with TRBJ1-3; the D gene is possibly TRBD1 (6 bases). Trimming pared 0 bases from V and 2 bases from J, leaving 12 bases between. The CDR3 runs 16 residues. Germline V CDR1 and CDR2: SGHDT, YYEEEE. The CDR3 region is CASSLGQGTTGNTIYF. DNA for the CDR3: TGTGCCAGCAGCTTGGGCCAGGGGACCACTGGAAACACCATATATTTT.

This clone was found once. This chain joins TRBV5-4 and TRBJ1-6; 8 bases map to TRBD1. The CDR3 is 14 amino acids. Per germline, CDR1 SGHNT and CDR2 YYREEE (reference sequence). After removal of 4 bases from V and 9 bases from J, the junction contained 6 bases not matched to a gene. The CDR3 nucleotides read TGTGCCAGCAGCACGGACAGGGATAGTTCACCCCTCCACTTT. Translating it yields CASSTDRDSSPLHF.

This sequence joins TRBV5-1 and TRBJ2-3, with no clear D. V gave up 3 bases and J gave up 4 bases, with 21 bases separating them. In germline, CDR1 is SGHRS, CDR2 YFSETQ. The CDR3 length is 17 residues. The CDR3 DNA reads TGCGCCAGCAGCTACAGTCCCTCTCTTTACACTCCAGATACGCAGTATTTT. Residues: CASSYSPSLYTPDTQYF.

CDR3 coding DNA: TGTGCCTGGGACAGGGAGCTGAATACGCAGTATTTT. It yields the protein CAWDRELNTQYF. The V call is TRBV30, the J call TRBJ2-3; TRBD1 aligns across 7 bases. This CDR3 comprises 12 residues. Losses at the gene ends were 5 bases for V and 7 bases for J; bases not matched to a gene: 6. CDR1 is GTSNPN, CDR2 SVGIG, per germline (reference sequence).

The chain employs TRBV6-5 and TRBJ2-1, with 9 nucleotides matching TRBD2. The CDR3 consists of 15 residues. The ends lost 5 bases at V and 2 bases at J; junction bases unmatched: 4. CDR1 MNHEY and CDR2 SVGAGI come from the germline V gene. DNA for the CDR3: TGTGCCAGCAGTAAGAGCGGGGGGCCCTACAATGAGCAGTTCTTC. Residues: CASSKSGGPYNEQFF.

J is TRBJ2-2 and V is TRBV28; no reliable D call. The CDR3 loop spans 12 amino acids. Germline assignment: CDR1 MDHEN and CDR2 SYDVKM. V was pared by 8 bases and J by 3 bases, with 7 bases between. The CDR3 sequence is CASRGDTGELFF. The DNA of the CDR3 is TGTGCCAGCCGAGGTGACACCGGGGAGCTGTTTTTT.

The chain links TRBV5-8 to TRBJ1-5, with 9 bases that match TRBD1. This CDR3 has 15 amino acids. Germline V gene sequence: CDR1 SGHTS, CDR2 YDEGEE. The V and J ends lost 5 bases and 1 base, in that order; junction bases with no gene match: 4. In DNA form, the CDR3 reads TGTGCCAGCAGGAGGACAGGGGCGAGCAATCAGCCCCAGCATTTT. Its translation is CASRRTGASNQPQHF.

The V and J genes are TRBV21-1 and TRBJ1-1; TRBD1 reflects the table's D call only, with no check against the DNA. TRBV21-1 constitutes a pseudogene. The CDR3 loop spans 15 amino acids. The DNA of the CDR3 is TGTGCCAGCAGCAATGGACAGGGTTTGAACACTGAAGCTTTCTTT. Translating gives CASSNGQGLNTEAFF.

The V call is TRBV27, the J call TRBJ2-2, with TRBD1 matching 8 bases. The CDR3 loop spans 15 amino acids. V shed 6 bases, J shed 2 bases, and the junction held 5 bases outside the gene matches. Germline CDR1 and CDR2: MNHEY and SMNVEV (reference sequence). The chain's CDR3 is CASRLTGVNTGELFF. CDR3 DNA: TGTGCCAGCAGACTGACAGGGGTTAACACCGGGGAGCTGTTTTTT.

Here the CDR3 reads CASSTPGQGYEQYF. The CDR3 DNA sequence: TGTGCCAGCAGCACTCCGGGACAGGGCTACGAGCAGTACTTC. The chain couples TRBV7-8 to TRBJ2-7; 9 bases match TRBD1. V gave up 5 bases and J gave up 3 bases; unmatched junction bases: 5. Germline loops: CDR1 SGHVS, CDR2 FQNEAQ. The CDR3 loop spans 14 amino acids.

This clone has just one count. This chain connects TRBV7-3 to TRBJ2-3; D perhaps matches TRBD2 (5 bases). Germline V gives CDR1 SGHTA, CDR2 FQGTGA. CDR3 length equals 16 residues. V lost 5 bases and J 2 bases, leaving 17 bases between the germline ends. This chain's CDR3 is CASSMVAGPPTDTQYF. The CDR3 coding sequence is TGTGCCAGCAGCATGGTGGCGGGTCCGCCCACAGATACGCAGTATTTT.

The chain has TRBV19 and TRBJ2-1; D is undetermined. The V end was cut by 0 bases, the J end by 8 bases, with 5 bases between. This CDR3 is 12 amino acids long. CDR1 is LNHDA and CDR2 is SQIVND in the germline V gene (reference sequence). The CDR3 here is CASSIESDEQFF. The CDR3 DNA is TGTGCCAGTAGTATAGAAAGCGATGAGCAGTTCTTC.

The rearrangement links TRBV7-2 to TRBJ1-1; possibly TRBD1 for D (6 bases). Germline CDR1 and CDR2: SGHTA and FQGNSA. Trimming took off 0 bases at V and 7 bases at J, with 12 bases between the two ends. CDR3 size: 14 residues. CDR3 region: CASSLANRAVEAFF. The CDR3 DNA reads as TGTGCCAGCAGCTTAGCGAACAGGGCAGTTGAAGCTTTCTTT.

The gene calls are TRBV28 and TRBJ1-4; 10 bases match TRBD1. The CDR3 sequence is 17 residues long. V lost 0 bases and J lost 4; bases outside the gene matches: 5. Germline lookup yields CDR1 MDHEN and CDR2 SYDVKM. The DNA for the CDR3 is TGTGCCAGCAGTTTATGGACAGGGGGCGGAGGTAATGAAAAACTGTTTTTT. It yields the protein CASSLWTGGGGNEKLFF.

The rearrangement uses TRBV5-6 and TRBJ1-1; D not resolved. Germline V CDR1 and CDR2: SGHDT, YYEEEE. The CDR3 is made up of 12 amino acids. V was shortened by 5 bases and J by 0 bases, with 5 bases between the two germline ends. For the CDR3, the DNA is TGTGCCAGCAGTTATATGAACACTGAAGCTTTCTTT. It is translated as CASSYMNTEAFF.

This clone occurred once. The rearrangement uses TRBV4-1 and TRBJ1-1; 8 bases are shared with TRBD1. The CDR3 loop spans 14 amino acids. J was trimmed by 4 bases and V by 2 bases; bases with no gene match: 3. In germline, CDR1 is MGHRA, CDR2 YSYEKL. This chain's CDR3 is CASSQLTGGTEAFF. As DNA, the CDR3 is TGCGCCAGCAGCCAACTTACAGGGGGCACTGAAGCTTTCTTT.

The chain employs TRBV15 and TRBJ2-7, with 9 bases identical to TRBD1. The CDR3 loop spans 13 amino acids. Trimming cost V 4 bases and J 7 bases; bases outside gene matches: 5. Germline V gene lookup returns CDR1 LNHNV and CDR2 YYDKDF (reference sequence). CDR3 sequence: CATSTNRGREQYF. CDR3 coding DNA: TGTGCCACCAGCACCAACAGGGGGCGAGAGCAGTACTTC.